This TCR beta chain was recovered during a study of a mutant IDH1 vaccine in newly diagnosed glioma. Study context: Treated patients comprised about 62% males and around 38% females, mean age 40.4 years. Radiotherapy, temozolomide, or both had been given previously, and both were given to most.

V was clipped by 6 bases and J by 4 bases, with 15 bases between them. Germline-derived CDR1 and CDR2 are WSHSY and SAAADI. The CDR3 is made up of 14 amino acids. The protocol was immunoSEQ multiplex PCR, while the TCRdb copy is restricted to in-frame clones and leaves out a portion. This table has roughly 41,000 clones, 75% to 85% appearing once. Time point described: baseline, week 1 (first vaccination visit). The sample's treatment: pre-vaccination baseline after standard-of-care therapy. Study-level findings and limits: Variations in leading peripheral T cell clonotypes appeared to have no connection with pseudoprogression.

Turning to this clone: What it binds is not known.

V usage is TRBV10-2 and J usage is TRBJ2-5; weak D call: TRBD2 (7 bases). The source is a man aged 35 to 55 with glioma. Some clones in this sample may be carry-over from other donors' samples. The sequences come from PBMCs, collected from a glioma patient treated with radiotherapy, temozolomide or both. The CDR3 sequence: CASRGGRGGETQYF. CDR3 DNA: TGCGCCAGCAGAGGGGGGAGGGGTGGAGAGACCCAGTACTTC.